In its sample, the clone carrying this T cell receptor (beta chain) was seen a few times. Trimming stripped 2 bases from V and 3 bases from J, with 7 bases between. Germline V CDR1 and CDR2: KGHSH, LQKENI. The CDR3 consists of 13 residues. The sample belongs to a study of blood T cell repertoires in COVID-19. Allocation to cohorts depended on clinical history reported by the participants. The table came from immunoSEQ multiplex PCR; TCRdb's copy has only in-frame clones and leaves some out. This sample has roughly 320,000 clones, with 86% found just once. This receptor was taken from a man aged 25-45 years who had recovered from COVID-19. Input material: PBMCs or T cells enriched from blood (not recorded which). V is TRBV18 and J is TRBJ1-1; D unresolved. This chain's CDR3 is CASSPMRYTEAFF. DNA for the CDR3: TGTGCCAGCTCACCAATGAGGTACACTGAAGCTTTCTTT.